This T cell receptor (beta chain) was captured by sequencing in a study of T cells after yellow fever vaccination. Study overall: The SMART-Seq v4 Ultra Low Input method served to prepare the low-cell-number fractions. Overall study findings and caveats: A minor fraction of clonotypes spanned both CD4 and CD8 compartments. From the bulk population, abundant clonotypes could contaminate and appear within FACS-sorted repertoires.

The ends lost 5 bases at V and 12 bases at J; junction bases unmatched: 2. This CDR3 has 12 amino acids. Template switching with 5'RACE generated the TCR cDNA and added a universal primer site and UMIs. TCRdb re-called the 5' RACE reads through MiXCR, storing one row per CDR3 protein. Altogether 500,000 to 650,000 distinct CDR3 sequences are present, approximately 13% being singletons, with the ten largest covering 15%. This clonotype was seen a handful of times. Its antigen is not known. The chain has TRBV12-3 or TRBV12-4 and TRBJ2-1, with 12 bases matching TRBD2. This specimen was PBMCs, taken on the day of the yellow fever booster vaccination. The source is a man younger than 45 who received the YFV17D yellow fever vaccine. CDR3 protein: CASSPLAGGQFF. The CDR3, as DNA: TGTGCCAGCAGTCCACTAGCGGGGGGGCAGTTCTTC.